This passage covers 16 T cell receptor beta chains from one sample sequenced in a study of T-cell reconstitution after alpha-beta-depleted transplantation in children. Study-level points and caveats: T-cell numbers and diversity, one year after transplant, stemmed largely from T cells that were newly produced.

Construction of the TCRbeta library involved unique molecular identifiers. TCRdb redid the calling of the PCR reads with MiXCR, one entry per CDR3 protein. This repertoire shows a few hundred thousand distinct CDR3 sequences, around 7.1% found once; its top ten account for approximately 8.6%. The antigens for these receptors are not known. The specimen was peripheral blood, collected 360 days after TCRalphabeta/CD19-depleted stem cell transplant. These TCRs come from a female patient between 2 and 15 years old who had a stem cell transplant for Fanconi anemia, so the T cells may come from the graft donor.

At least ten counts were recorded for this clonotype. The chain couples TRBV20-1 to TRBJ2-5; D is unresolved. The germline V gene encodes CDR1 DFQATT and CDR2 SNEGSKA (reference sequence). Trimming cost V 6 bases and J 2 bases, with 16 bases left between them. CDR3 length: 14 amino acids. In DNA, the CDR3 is TGCAGTGCCGCCCAGACTGGCCGACAAGAGACCCAGTACTTC. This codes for CSAAQTGRQETQYF.

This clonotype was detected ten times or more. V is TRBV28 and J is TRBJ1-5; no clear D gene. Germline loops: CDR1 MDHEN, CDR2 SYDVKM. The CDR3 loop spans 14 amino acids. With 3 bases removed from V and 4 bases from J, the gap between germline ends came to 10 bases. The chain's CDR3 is CASSLRRRNQPQHF. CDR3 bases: TGTGCCAGCAGTTTGAGGCGCCGAAATCAGCCCCAGCATTTT.

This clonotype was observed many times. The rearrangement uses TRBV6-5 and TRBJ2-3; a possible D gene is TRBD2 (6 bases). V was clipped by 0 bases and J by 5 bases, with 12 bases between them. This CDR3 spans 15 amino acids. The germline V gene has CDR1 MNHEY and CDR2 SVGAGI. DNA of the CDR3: TGTGCCAGCAGTTACTCGTTAGGGCGGGGAGATACGCAGTATTTT. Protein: CASSYSLGRGDTQYF.

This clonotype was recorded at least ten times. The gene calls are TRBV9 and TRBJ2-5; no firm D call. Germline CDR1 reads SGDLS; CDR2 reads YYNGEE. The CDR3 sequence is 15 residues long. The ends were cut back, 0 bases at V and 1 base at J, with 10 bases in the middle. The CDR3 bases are TGTGCCAGCAGCGTAGACATCCGGATCCAAGAGACCCAGTACTTC. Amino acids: CASSVDIRIQETQYF.

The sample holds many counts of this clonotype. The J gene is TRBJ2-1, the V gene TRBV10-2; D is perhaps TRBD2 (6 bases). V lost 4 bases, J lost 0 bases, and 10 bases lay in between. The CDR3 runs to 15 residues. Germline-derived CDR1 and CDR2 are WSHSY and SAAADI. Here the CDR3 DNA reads TGCGCCAGCAGTGGGGGGACTGGCTCCTACAATGAGCAGTTCTTC. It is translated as CASSGGTGSYNEQFF.

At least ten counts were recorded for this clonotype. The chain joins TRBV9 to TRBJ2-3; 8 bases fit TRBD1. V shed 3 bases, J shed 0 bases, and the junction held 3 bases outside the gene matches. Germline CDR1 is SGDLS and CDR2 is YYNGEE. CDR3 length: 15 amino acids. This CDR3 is CASSAQGASTDTQYF. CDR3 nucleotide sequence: TGTGCCAGCAGCGCTCAGGGGGCTAGCACAGATACGCAGTATTTT.

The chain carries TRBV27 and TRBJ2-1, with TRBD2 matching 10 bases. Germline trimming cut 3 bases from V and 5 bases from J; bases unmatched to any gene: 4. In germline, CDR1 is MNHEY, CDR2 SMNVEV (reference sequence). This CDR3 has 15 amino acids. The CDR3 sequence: CASSFPGLANNEQFF. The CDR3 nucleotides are TGTGCCAGCAGTTTCCCGGGACTAGCGAACAATGAGCAGTTCTTC.

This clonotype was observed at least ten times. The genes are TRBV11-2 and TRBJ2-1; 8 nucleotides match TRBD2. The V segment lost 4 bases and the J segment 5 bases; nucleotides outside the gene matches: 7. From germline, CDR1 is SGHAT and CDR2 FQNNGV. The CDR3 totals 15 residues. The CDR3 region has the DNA TGTGCCAGCAGCTCAAGCCCGGGACTAGACAATGAGCAGTTCTTC. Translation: CASSSSPGLDNEQFF.

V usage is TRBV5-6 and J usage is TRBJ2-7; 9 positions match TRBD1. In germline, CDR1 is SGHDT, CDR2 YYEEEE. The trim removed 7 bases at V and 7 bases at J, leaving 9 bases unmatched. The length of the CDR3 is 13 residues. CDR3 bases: TGTGCCAGCGGCCCCGGGACAGGGCATGAGCAGTACGTC. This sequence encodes CASGPGTGHEQYV.

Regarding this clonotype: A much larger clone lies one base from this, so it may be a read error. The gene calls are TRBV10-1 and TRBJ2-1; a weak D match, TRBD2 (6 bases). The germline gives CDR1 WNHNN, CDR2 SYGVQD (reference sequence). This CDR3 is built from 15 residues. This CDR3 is CTSSARLVSGNEQFF. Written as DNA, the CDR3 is TGCACCAGCAGCGCTCGACTAGTCTCGGGCAATGAGCAGTTCTTC.

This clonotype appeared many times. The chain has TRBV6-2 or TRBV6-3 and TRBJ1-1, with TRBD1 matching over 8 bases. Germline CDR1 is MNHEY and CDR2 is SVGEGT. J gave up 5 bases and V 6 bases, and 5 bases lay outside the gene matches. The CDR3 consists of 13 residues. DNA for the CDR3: TGTGCCAGCAGACGGACAGGGTGGACTGAAGCTTTCTTT. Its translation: CASRRTGWTEAFF.

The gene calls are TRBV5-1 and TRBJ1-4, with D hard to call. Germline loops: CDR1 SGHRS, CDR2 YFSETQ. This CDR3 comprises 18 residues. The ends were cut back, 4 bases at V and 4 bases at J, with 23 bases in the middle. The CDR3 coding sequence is TGCGCCAGCAGCCCCCTGAGCCTGAACAATCCCGATAATGAAAAACTGTTTTTT. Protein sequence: CASSPLSLNNPDNEKLFF.

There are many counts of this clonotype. CDR3 coding DNA: TGTGCCAGCAGTTACTCGACCGGGCCCGTCGGGGGTTCACCCCTCCACTTT. This sequence encodes CASSYSTGPVGGSPLHF. The genes are TRBV6-5 and TRBJ1-6; TRBD1 might be the D (5 bases). CDR3 length: 17 amino acids. V gave up 0 bases and J gave up 9 bases, with 18 bases separating them. The germline V gene has CDR1 MNHEY and CDR2 SVGAGI.

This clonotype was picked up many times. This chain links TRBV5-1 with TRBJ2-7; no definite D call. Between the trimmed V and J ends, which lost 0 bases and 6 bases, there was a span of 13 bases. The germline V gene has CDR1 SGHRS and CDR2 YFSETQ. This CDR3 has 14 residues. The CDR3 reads CASSLGHPPGEQYF. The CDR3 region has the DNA TGCGCCAGCAGCTTGGGACACCCCCCGGGCGAGCAGTACTTC.

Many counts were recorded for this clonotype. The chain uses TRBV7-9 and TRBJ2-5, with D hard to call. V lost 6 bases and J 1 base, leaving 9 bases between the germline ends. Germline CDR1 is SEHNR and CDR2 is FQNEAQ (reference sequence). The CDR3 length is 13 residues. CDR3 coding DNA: TGTGCCAGCAGGGTCTTCCCCCAAGAGACCCAGTACTTC. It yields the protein CASRVFPQETQYF.

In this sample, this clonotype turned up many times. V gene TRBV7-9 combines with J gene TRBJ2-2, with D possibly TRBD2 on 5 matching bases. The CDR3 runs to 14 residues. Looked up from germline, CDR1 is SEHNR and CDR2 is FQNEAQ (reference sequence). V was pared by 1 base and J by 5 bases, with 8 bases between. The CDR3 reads CASSLVLATGELFF. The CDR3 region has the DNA TGTGCCAGCAGCTTAGTTCTAGCAACCGGGGAGCTGTTTTTT. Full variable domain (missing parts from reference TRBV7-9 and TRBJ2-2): DTGVSQNPRHKITKRGQNVTFRCDPISEHNRLYWYRQTLGQGPEFLTYFQNEAQLEKSRLLSDRFSAERPKGSFSTLEIQRTEQGDSAMYLCASSLVLATGELFFGEGSRLTVL.